A selection of T cell receptor beta chains follows, all from one sample in a study of T cell repertoires in cytomegalovirus infection. Antigens of these TCRs are unknown. TCRdb re-called the reads through MiXCR, storing one row per CDR3 protein. This sample has about 900,000 distinct CDR3 sequences, with about 33% found just once. The specimen was cultured CD8+ T cells from PBMCs, collected from culture after CMV antigen stimulation. The receptors here all came from a human donor in good health (CMV status not recorded). Some clones in this sample may be carry-over from other donors' samples. CDR3s include the opening cysteine and the closing phenylalanine or tryptophan. D genes are given only for firm matches. The size of a clone is reported for some rows only, either as once, few or many, or as a class for expanded clones.

few	TRBV12-3/TRBV12-4	TRBD1	TRBJ1-2	CASTPSHGQGIYGYTF	TGTGCCAGCACCCCCTCCCACGGACAGGGGATTTATGGCTACACCTTC
NA	TRBV20-1	NA	TRBJ1-2	CSARGAGKGGYTF	TGCAGTGCTAGAGGGGCAGGGAAGGGGGGCTACACCTTC
NA	TRBV5-1	TRBD1	TRBJ1-2	CASKVEGARYYGYTF	TGCGCCAGCAAAGTCGAGGGGGCTCGTTATTATGGCTACACCTTC
few	TRBV19	TRBD1	TRBJ1-5	CATRPRDRVGQPQHF	TGTGCCACCCGTCCCCGGGACAGGGTGGGTCAGCCCCAGCATTTT
many	TRBV7-2	NA	TRBJ1-6	CASSLGRGINSPLHF	TGTGCCAGCAGCTTAGGGCGGGGGATTAATTCACCCCTCCACTTT
once	TRBV28	NA	TRBJ2-2	CASSLHRGRGNTGELFF	TGTGCCAGCAGTTTACATCGGGGCAGGGGGAACACCGGGGAGCTGTTTTTT
few	TRBV7-9	NA	TRBJ2-7	CASSQSGINSYEQYF	TGTGCCAGCAGTCAAAGTGGCATCAACTCCTACGAGCAGTACTTC
NA	TRBV14	NA	TRBJ2-3	CASSLPLGGADTQYF	TGTGCCAGCAGCCTACCCCTCGGGGGCGCAGATACGCAGTATTTT
NA	TRBV6-5	NA	TRBJ1-2	CASSYGTPGGGGYTF	TGTGCCAGCAGTTACGGGACGCCAGGAGGTGGCGGCTACACCTTC
NA	TRBV6-5	TRBD1	TRBJ1-1	CASSLTGGRWNTEAFF	TGTGCCAGCAGTCTTACAGGGGGCCGATGGAACACTGAAGCTTTCTTT
few	TRBV6-5	NA	TRBJ2-5	CASSYSWGQETQYF	TGTGCCAGCAGTTACTCGTGGGGCCAAGAGACCCAGTACTTC
many	TRBV7-2	TRBD1	TRBJ2-1	CASSLNRGYYNEQFF	TGTGCCAGCAGCTTAAACAGGGGGTATTACAATGAGCAGTTCTTC
few	TRBV19	NA	TRBJ1-1	CATIEGGAFF	TGTGCCACCATCGAGGGGGGAGCTTTCTTT